Presented here are 8 T cell receptor beta chains from one specimen sequenced in a study of control samples from healthy donors and cancer patients. TCRdb's table, derived via immunoSEQ multiplex PCR, lists solely in-frame clones and lacks some. The data contain about 160,000 clones, about 90% of them singletons. The sample comprised blood. These receptors all stem from a man aged 25 to 40 in good health.

V and J are TRBV3-1 (or the pseudogene TRBV3-2) and TRBJ2-1, with D possibly being TRBD2 (5 bases). The CDR3 covers 15 residues. V lost 1 base, J lost 4 bases, and 11 bases lay in between. The germline V gene encodes CDR1 LGHDT and CDR2 YNNKEL (reference sequence). The CDR3 DNA is TGTGCCAGCAGCCAAGCTCGAACTAGATACAATGAGCAGTTCTTC. It is translated as CASSQARTRYNEQFF.

CDR3 DNA: TGTGCCAGTAGTATAGCCCAGTATAGCAATCAGCCCCAGCATTTT. It translates to CASSIAQYSNQPQHF. The genes are TRBV19 and TRBJ1-5; D is uncertain. The germline V gene encodes CDR1 LNHDA and CDR2 SQIVND (reference sequence). V was shortened by 1 base and J by 0 bases, with 7 bases between the two germline ends. The CDR3 totals 15 residues. Full variable domain (rest looked up from reference TRBV19 and TRBJ1-5): DGGITQSPKYLFRKEGQNVTLSCEQNLNHDAMYWYRQDPGQGLRLIYYSQIVNDFQKGDIAEGYSVSREKKESFPLTVTSAQKNPTAFYLCASSIAQYSNQPQHFGDGTRLSIL.

A note on this clone: A much larger clone differs from this one at a single base, so this may be a read error. The chain combines TRBV11-1 with TRBJ1-1, with a tentative D call TRBD1 (5 bases). This CDR3 region has 12 residues. Trimming left V 8 bases short and J 1 base short, with 8 bases between. CDR1 is SGHAT and CDR2 is FQDESV in the germline V gene (reference sequence). CDR3 coding DNA: TGTGCCAGCGGCGGGACGAACACTGAAGCTTTCTTT. Protein product: CASGGTNTEAFF.

V gene TRBV6-5 combines with J gene TRBJ2-7; 11 nucleotides match TRBD2. The CDR3 loop spans 16 amino acids. The V and J ends lost 3 bases and 5 bases, in that order; junction bases with no gene match: 9. Germline V lookup: CDR1 MNHEY, CDR2 SVGAGI. DNA for the CDR3: TGTGCCAGCAGTTATTCCCCTCTAGCGGGAGGTAACGAGCAGTACTTC. This gives the protein CASSYSPLAGGNEQYF.

The chain carries TRBV29-1 and TRBJ1-3; D gene unclear. Germline V gives CDR1 SQVTM, CDR2 ANQGSEA. The CDR3 has 11 residues. V shed 3 bases and J shed 4 bases, with 4 bases lying between them. Here the CDR3 DNA reads TGCAGCGTTGATATGGGAAACACCATATATTTT. Protein sequence: CSVDMGNTIYF.

The chain joins TRBV7-8 to TRBJ1-3, with D unclear. V was trimmed by 5 bases and J by 0 bases, leaving 20 bases between them. CDR3 length equals 18 residues. CDR1 and CDR2 from the germline V gene are SGHVS and FQNEAQ. The CDR3 nucleotides read TGTGCCAGCAGCACCCCACGTGGGTTGACAAACTCTGGAAACACCATATATTTT. Protein product: CASSTPRGLTNSGNTIYF. The complete variable domain, with remaining parts taken from reference TRBV7-8 and TRBJ1-3, reads GAGVSQSPRYKVAKRGQDVALRCDPISGHVSLFWYQQALGQGPEFLTYFQNEAQLDKSGLPSDRFFAERPEGSVSTLKIQRTQQEDSAVYLCASSTPRGLTNSGNTIYFGEGSWLTVV.

The chain couples TRBV28 to TRBJ2-5; D is unresolved. Germline lookup yields CDR1 MDHEN and CDR2 SYDVKM. Trimming took off 0 bases at V and 5 bases at J, with 13 bases between the two ends. The CDR3 consists of 15 residues. CDR3: CASSLWESERETQYF. The DNA of the CDR3 is TGTGCCAGCAGTTTATGGGAATCGGAAAGGGAGACCCAGTACTTC.

The chain joins TRBV5-1 to TRBJ2-2; the match to TRBD1 covers 7 bases. CDR1 SGHRS and CDR2 YFSETQ come from the germline V gene. The CDR3 is made up of 16 amino acids. The ends lost 3 bases at V and 3 bases at J; junction bases unmatched: 8. The CDR3 sequence: CASSSQGGWDTGELFF. The CDR3 coding sequence is TGCGCCAGCAGCTCCCAAGGGGGCTGGGACACCGGGGAGCTGTTTTTT.